This is a list of T cell receptor beta chains from one sample in a study of blood T cell repertoires in COVID-19. Using immunoSEQ multiplex PCR, the repertoire was profiled, and TCRdb retains in-frame clones only, with some absent. The sample holds 95,000 to 100,000 clones, about 85% seen once. Sequencing used peripheral blood. The source of these receptors is a woman in her 70s with active or convalescent COVID-19. Each CDR3 is given with its conserved first and last residue. A D gene is named only where the DNA matches it firmly. Rows may omit the clone size; those that give it use once, few, many or a size class.

cdr3_nt cdr3_aa v_call d_call j_call clone_size
TGTGCCAGCTCACTTCTGGACAGTGCTAGCACAGATACGCAGTATTTT CASSLLDSASTDTQYF TRBV18 - TRBJ2-3 -
TGTGCCAGCAGTAGGGACAGTATGGTGGATACGCAGTATTTT CASSRDSMVDTQYF TRBV28 TRBD1 TRBJ2-3 -
TGTGCCAGTACCGTGGACAGGTCGGACACTGAAGCTTTCTTT CASTVDRSDTEAFF TRBV19 TRBD1 TRBJ1-1 -
TGTGCCAGCAGCATAGGGACTAGCTACAATGAGCAGTTCTTC CASSIGTSYNEQFF TRBV11-2 TRBD2 TRBJ2-1 -
TGTGCCAGCAGCGAGGGACTGACAGATACGCAGTATTTT CASSEGLTDTQYF TRBV7-2 - TRBJ2-3 -
TGTGCCAGCAGCTTAGAGAGGACAGGCTCAATCTACGAGCAGTACTTC CASSLERTGSIYEQYF TRBV11-2 TRBD1 TRBJ2-7 -
TGTGCCAGCAGCCTACGGACTAGCGCTTACTACGAGCAGTACTTC CASSLRTSAYYEQYF TRBV7-2 TRBD2 TRBJ2-7 -
TGTGCCAGCAGCTTAAGAGGAGATCAGCCCCAGCATTTT CASSLRGDQPQHF TRBV11-2 - TRBJ1-5 few
TGTGCCAGCAGCGTAATCTCGGACAGTTATGGCTACACCTTC CASSVISDSYGYTF TRBV9 - TRBJ1-2 -
TGCGCCAGCAGCCAGGACTCGAACACCGGGGAGCTGTTTTTT CASSQDSNTGELFF TRBV5-1 - TRBJ2-2 -
TGTGCCAGCAGCCCCACAGGGCCTATCACGGGAGAGCAGTACTTC CASSPTGPITGEQYF TRBV3-1/TRBV3-2 - TRBJ2-7 -
TGTGCCAGCAGCTTAGTGGGCCAGGAGACCCAGTACTTC CASSLVGQETQYF TRBV7-2 - TRBJ2-5 -
TGTGCCAGCAGCCTCCAGGGGTTTGGGGCTTTCTTT CASSLQGFGAFF TRBV3-1/TRBV3-2 - TRBJ1-1 once
TGTGCCACCAGTCCAGGGGAGAGTCGGGATGAAAAACTGTTTTTT CATSPGESRDEKLFF TRBV15 - TRBJ1-4 once
TGTGCCAGCCAGGGGACCTACTCCTACGAGCAGTACTTC CASQGTYSYEQYF TRBV19 - TRBJ2-7 -
TGTGCCAGAAGCTTGAGGGGGCTTTTAAATCATCCCCAGCATTTT CARSLRGLLNHPQHF TRBV5-3 TRBD1 TRBJ1-5 -
TGTGCCAGCAGCCCCCGGGACAGGAACACTGAAGCTTTCTTT CASSPRDRNTEAFF TRBV7-3 TRBD1 TRBJ1-1 -
TGTGCCTGGAGTGTACCCAGGTACCAAGAGACCCAGTACTTC CAWSVPRYQETQYF TRBV30 - TRBJ2-5 -
TGCGCCAGCAGCTTGTCTCCCTCTAGCACAGATACGCAGTATTTT CASSLSPSSTDTQYF TRBV5-1 - TRBJ2-3 -
TGTGCCTGGACCGGACTGCACTCTGGAAACACCATATATTTT CAWTGLHSGNTIYF TRBV30 - TRBJ1-3 -
TGTGCCAGCAGCTTAGGTAGCGGTGGGCAAGAGACCCAGTACTTC CASSLGSGGQETQYF TRBV7-2 - TRBJ2-5 -
TGTGCCAGCAGTTTAAACAGGGGAATTGGAAAACTGTTTTTT CASSLNRGIGKLFF TRBV28 TRBD1 TRBJ1-4 -
TGTGCCAGCAGCCCAGGGACTAGCCCTACAGATACGCAGTATTTT CASSPGTSPTDTQYF TRBV3-1/TRBV3-2 TRBD2 TRBJ2-3 -
TGTGCCAGCAGGGGACAGAGCTCCTACGAGCAGTACTTC CASRGQSSYEQYF TRBV6-5 TRBD1 TRBJ2-7 few
TGTGCCAGCAGTCGGGGACAGGGGAAGAATTCACCCCTCCACTTT CASSRGQGKNSPLHF TRBV6-5 TRBD1 TRBJ1-6 -
TGTGCCAGCTCTCGAGCAGAGCGGAACACTGAAGCTTTCTTT CASSRAERNTEAFF TRBV18 - TRBJ1-1 -
TGTGCCAGTAGTAAGTTCCGGTCTGAAGCTTTCTTT CASSKFRSEAFF TRBV19 - TRBJ1-1 -
TGTGCCAGCCGACTTTTTGGCACAGATACGCAGTATTTT CASRLFGTDTQYF TRBV5-4 - TRBJ2-3 -
TGTGCCAGCAGCGCCCGGGACAGGGTCCAAGAGACCCAGTACTTC CASSARDRVQETQYF TRBV3-1/TRBV3-2 TRBD1 TRBJ2-5 -
TGTGCCTGGAGTCGACCCGGGACAGAGAACACTGAAGCTTTCTTT CAWSRPGTENTEAFF TRBV30 TRBD1 TRBJ1-1 -
TGTGCCAGCTCACCACGCGGTTTAAGTGAGCAGTTCTTC CASSPRGLSEQFF TRBV18 - TRBJ2-1 -
TGTGCCTGGAGTGCGGGAGAAGGAGGAGGCTACGAGCAGTACTTC CAWSAGEGGGYEQYF TRBV30 - TRBJ2-7 -
TGCAGCGTTGCATCCCAGGCCTCTTACAATGAGCAGTTCTTC CSVASQASYNEQFF TRBV29-1 - TRBJ2-1 -
TGTGCCAGCAGCCAAGACAGATATGGCTACACCTTC CASSQDRYGYTF TRBV5-4 - TRBJ1-2 -
TGTGCCAGCAGTGAATCGAGGGTTTTGGAATCACCCCTCCACTTT CASSESRVLESPLHF TRBV2 - TRBJ1-6 -
TGTGCCAGCAGGTCAGGGGGCGCTTCGCATGGCTACACCTTC CASRSGGASHGYTF TRBV28 TRBD1 TRBJ1-2 -
TGCGCCAGCAGGTACTCAGGGGGCCTGGCTTTCTTT CASRYSGGLAFF TRBV5-1 TRBD1 TRBJ1-1 -
TGTGCCATCCGTTATGAGCAAGAGCAGTACTTC CAIRYEQEQYF TRBV10-3 - TRBJ2-7 -
TGTGCCAGTAGTGGATACTTAGCGGGAGTGGGTAATGAGCAGTTCTTC CASSGYLAGVGNEQFF TRBV19 TRBD2 TRBJ2-1 -
TGTGCCATCAGCTCTAGCGGGAGGGCCGAAAATGAGCAGTTCTTC CAISSSGRAENEQFF TRBV10-3 TRBD2 TRBJ2-1 -
TGTGCCTGGAGTCAGCAGCGGGGGGCCCAAGAGACCCAGTACTTC CAWSQQRGAQETQYF TRBV30 TRBD2 TRBJ2-5 -
TGTGCCAGCAGCTTAGGTACCCGGGACTCTGGAAACACCATATATTTT CASSLGTRDSGNTIYF TRBV7-2 - TRBJ1-3 -
TGTGCCAGCAGTCCCGTGTACAGGGTGTATGGCTACACCTTC CASSPVYRVYGYTF TRBV5-6 - TRBJ1-2 -
TGTGCCAGTACTCGGACAGCAACCTTAAATTCACCCCTCCACTTT CASTRTATLNSPLHF TRBV19 - TRBJ1-6 -
TGTGCCAGCAAACCGTCTGACAGGTACTCTGGAAACACCATATATTTT CASKPSDRYSGNTIYF TRBV28 - TRBJ1-3 -
TGTGCCAGCAGTTTATTATCGCGGGGTTGGATGGCGACGGAGGTCCCGAACACCGGGGAGCTGTTTTTT CASSLLSRGWMATEVPNTGELFF TRBV27 - TRBJ2-2 -
TGTGCCAGCAGCTTATCTGACACGAGCTATGGCTACACCTTC CASSLSDTSYGYTF TRBV7-8 - TRBJ1-2 -
TGTGCCAGCAGTTCCCAGGGGAACACTGAAGCTTTCTTT CASSSQGNTEAFF TRBV12-3/TRBV12-4 - TRBJ1-1 -
TGTGCCAGCAGCTTAGGTTGGGTTGGGGGGACTGAAGCTTTCTTT CASSLGWVGGTEAFF TRBV7-2 - TRBJ1-1 -
TGTGCCACCAAGCGGGAGGGCCCCTCCTACGAGCAGTACTTC CATKREGPSYEQYF TRBV15 TRBD2 TRBJ2-7 -
TGTGCCAGCAGCTTTCGGACAGCCCTGAACACTGAAGCTTTCTTT CASSFRTALNTEAFF TRBV5-5 - TRBJ1-1 -
TGTGCCACCAGTGATTTAATGGGGTCAAGGGGGAACTATAATTCACCCCTCCACTTT CATSDLMGSRGNYNSPLHF TRBV24-1 - TRBJ1-6 -
TGTGCCAGCAGCCCGTCCGGGATGGCCCAGTACTTC CASSPSGMAQYF TRBV7-9 - TRBJ2-5 -
TGTGCCAGCAGTTATGGGGCAGGGATGATTACAGATACGCAGTATTTT CASSYGAGMITDTQYF TRBV6-5 - TRBJ2-3 -
TGCGCCAGCAGCCAAGGGGAGGGGCAGGGAAATCAGCCCCAGCATTTT CASSQGEGQGNQPQHF TRBV4-1 - TRBJ1-5 -
TGTGCCAGCTGGCAGGGGAACCCCGGGGAGCTGTTTTTT CASWQGNPGELFF TRBV2 - TRBJ2-2 -
TGTGCCATCAGTGGCCGCGATGAGCAGTTCTTC CAISGRDEQFF TRBV10-3 - TRBJ2-1 -
TGTGCCAGCAGCTTGGTACATTCTCAAGAGACCCAGTACTTC CASSLVHSQETQYF TRBV5-5 - TRBJ2-5 -
TGTGCCAGCAGCGCTATCCGAAGCGGGAGAAGCACAGATACGCAGTATTTT CASSAIRSGRSTDTQYF TRBV6-2/TRBV6-3 TRBD2 TRBJ2-3 -
TGCGCCAGCAGTGTGGGCCGCATGAACACTGAAGCTTTCTTT CASSVGRMNTEAFF TRBV10-1 - TRBJ1-1 -